This TCR beta chain came from a study of response to subunit inactivated influenza vaccine. Study-wide results and limits: New T cells are recruited in small numbers by each seasonal influenza vaccination, according to the authors' suggestion.

This clonotype was counted many times. What it binds is unknown. TCRdb re-called the RT-PCR reads with MiXCR, one entry per CDR3 protein. This sample has 600,000 to 700,000 distinct CDR3 sequences, with 14% found just once. The CDR3 runs 16 residues. Trimming removed 2 bases from V and 4 bases from J; junction bases left unmatched: 11. Germline CDR1 MNHEY, CDR2 SVGEGT. This chain joins TRBV6-2 or TRBV6-3 and TRBJ2-7; 7 bases line up with TRBD2. The source is a man aged 45 to 65 who received an inactivated influenza vaccine. The sample consisted of PBMCs from blood, taken around 15 days before vaccination. The CDR3 coding sequence is TGTGCCAGCAGTTACCCCACAAGCGGGGAGAAGTACGAGCAGTACTTC. Protein product: CASSYPTSGEKYEQYF.